This T cell receptor beta chain derives from a study of response to subunit inactivated influenza vaccine. Study findings and constraints: Authors suggested that a seasonal influenza vaccination recruits few new T cells each time.

This clonotype was observed at least ten times. Its antigen is unknown. TCRdb re-called the RT-PCR reads with MiXCR, one entry per CDR3 protein. The sample consists of roughly 290,000 distinct CDR3 sequences, 20% to 25% of them appearing once. The sample was PBMCs from blood, taken approximately 20 months after vaccination. This TCR derives from a man between 50 and 75 years old who received an inactivated influenza vaccine.

The CDR3: CASSQEWGGGYTF. In DNA, the CDR3 is TGCGCCAGCAGCCAAGAGTGGGGAGGAGGCTACACCTTC. V gene TRBV4-1 combines with J gene TRBJ1-2; no reliable D call. Germline V gene data show CDR1 as MGHRA and CDR2 as YSYEKL. The CDR3 is 13 amino acids. Trimming took off 0 bases at V and 8 bases at J, with 10 bases between the two ends.